This record covers a single T cell receptor (beta chain). This sample is part of a study of healthy donors' naive CD4 and CD8 T cells. Per germline, CDR1 SGHAT and CDR2 FQDESV (reference sequence). The CDR3 extends over 14 amino acids. Trimming took 3 bases from V and 4 from J, leaving 12 bases between them. A linear amplification protocol produced the TCR libraries from around 500 ng of total RNA. TCRdb reanalysed the reads using MiXCR and keeps one entry per CDR3 protein. The sample records approximately 200,000 distinct CDR3 sequences, around three quarters being singletons. The clonotype originates from a pool of human donors in good health; the sample pools cells from several healthy donors. The genes are TRBV11-1 and TRBJ2-5; D may match TRBD1 or TRBD2 (6 bases each). Material for sequencing was naive CD4+ and CD8+ T cells sorted from blood, pooled from several donors. Here the CDR3 reads CASSLMGGRETQYF. The CDR3 DNA reads as TGTGCCAGCAGCTTGATGGGGGGCAGAGAGACCCAGTACTTC.